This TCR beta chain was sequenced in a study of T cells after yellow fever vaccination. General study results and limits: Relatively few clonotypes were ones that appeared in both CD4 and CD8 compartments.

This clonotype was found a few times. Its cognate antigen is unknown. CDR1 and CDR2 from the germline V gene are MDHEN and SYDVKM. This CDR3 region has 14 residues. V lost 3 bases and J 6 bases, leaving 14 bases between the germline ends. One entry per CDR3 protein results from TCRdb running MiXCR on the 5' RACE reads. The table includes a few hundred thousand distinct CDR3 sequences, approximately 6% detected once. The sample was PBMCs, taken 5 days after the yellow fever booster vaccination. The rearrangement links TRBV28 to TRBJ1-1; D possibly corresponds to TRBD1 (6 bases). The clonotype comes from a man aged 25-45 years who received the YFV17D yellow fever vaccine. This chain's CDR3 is CASSFRAGASEAFF. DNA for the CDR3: TGTGCCAGCAGTTTCAGGGCAGGGGCCTCTGAAGCTTTCTTT.